Detailed here is one T cell receptor (beta chain). Its cognate antigen is unknown. This specimen comes from a study of pediatric ulcerative colitis. As for the study in general: Disease was pancolitis in 7 or 8 and left-sided in two, histology-confirmed.

The method was immunoSEQ multiplex PCR; TCRdb's version includes in-frame clones alone and lacks a portion of them. The table records about 32,000 clones, about four fifths of them present only once. The CDR3 extends over 15 amino acids. The germline CDR1 and CDR2 sequences are SGHTA and FQGTGA. V dropped 0 bases and J dropped 4 bases, with 12 bases sitting between them. Study-wide results and caveats: Clonal expansions reduced rectal repertoire diversity in acute severe colitis.

The sample was blood. The origin of this receptor is a boy younger than 18 with severe ulcerative colitis. The chain couples TRBV7-3 to TRBJ1-2; D is perhaps TRBD1 (5 bases). For the CDR3, the DNA is TGTGCCAGCAGCTTAACGGGACTACCGCGCTATGGCTACACCTTC. Protein product: CASSLTGLPRYGYTF.